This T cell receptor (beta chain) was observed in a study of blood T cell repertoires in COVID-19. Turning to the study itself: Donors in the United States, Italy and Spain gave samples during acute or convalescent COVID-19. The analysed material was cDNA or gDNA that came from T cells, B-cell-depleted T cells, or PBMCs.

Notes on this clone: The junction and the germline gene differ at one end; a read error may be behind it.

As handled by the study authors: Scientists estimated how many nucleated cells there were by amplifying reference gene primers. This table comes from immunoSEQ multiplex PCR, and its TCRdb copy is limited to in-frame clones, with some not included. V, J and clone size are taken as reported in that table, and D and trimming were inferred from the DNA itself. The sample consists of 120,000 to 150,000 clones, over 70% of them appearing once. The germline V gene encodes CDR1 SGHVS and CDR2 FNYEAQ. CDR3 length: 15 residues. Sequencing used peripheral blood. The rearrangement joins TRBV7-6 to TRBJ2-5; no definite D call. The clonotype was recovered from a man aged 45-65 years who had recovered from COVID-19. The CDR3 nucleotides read TGTGCCAGCAGCTCAGCTCGTCACGCTCAAGCGACCCAGTACTTC. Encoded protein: CASSSARHAQATQYF.